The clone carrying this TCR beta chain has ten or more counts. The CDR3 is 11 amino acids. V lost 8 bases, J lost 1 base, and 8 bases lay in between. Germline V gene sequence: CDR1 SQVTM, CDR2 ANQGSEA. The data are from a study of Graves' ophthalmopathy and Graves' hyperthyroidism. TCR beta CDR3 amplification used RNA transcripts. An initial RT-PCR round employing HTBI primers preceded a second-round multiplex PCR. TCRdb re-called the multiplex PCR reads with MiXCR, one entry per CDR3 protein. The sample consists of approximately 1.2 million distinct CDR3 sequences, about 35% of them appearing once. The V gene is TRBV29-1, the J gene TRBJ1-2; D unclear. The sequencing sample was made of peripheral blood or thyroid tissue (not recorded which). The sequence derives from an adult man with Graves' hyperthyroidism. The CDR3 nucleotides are TGCAGCACAGACATTAACTATGGCTACACCTTC. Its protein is CSTDINYGYTF.